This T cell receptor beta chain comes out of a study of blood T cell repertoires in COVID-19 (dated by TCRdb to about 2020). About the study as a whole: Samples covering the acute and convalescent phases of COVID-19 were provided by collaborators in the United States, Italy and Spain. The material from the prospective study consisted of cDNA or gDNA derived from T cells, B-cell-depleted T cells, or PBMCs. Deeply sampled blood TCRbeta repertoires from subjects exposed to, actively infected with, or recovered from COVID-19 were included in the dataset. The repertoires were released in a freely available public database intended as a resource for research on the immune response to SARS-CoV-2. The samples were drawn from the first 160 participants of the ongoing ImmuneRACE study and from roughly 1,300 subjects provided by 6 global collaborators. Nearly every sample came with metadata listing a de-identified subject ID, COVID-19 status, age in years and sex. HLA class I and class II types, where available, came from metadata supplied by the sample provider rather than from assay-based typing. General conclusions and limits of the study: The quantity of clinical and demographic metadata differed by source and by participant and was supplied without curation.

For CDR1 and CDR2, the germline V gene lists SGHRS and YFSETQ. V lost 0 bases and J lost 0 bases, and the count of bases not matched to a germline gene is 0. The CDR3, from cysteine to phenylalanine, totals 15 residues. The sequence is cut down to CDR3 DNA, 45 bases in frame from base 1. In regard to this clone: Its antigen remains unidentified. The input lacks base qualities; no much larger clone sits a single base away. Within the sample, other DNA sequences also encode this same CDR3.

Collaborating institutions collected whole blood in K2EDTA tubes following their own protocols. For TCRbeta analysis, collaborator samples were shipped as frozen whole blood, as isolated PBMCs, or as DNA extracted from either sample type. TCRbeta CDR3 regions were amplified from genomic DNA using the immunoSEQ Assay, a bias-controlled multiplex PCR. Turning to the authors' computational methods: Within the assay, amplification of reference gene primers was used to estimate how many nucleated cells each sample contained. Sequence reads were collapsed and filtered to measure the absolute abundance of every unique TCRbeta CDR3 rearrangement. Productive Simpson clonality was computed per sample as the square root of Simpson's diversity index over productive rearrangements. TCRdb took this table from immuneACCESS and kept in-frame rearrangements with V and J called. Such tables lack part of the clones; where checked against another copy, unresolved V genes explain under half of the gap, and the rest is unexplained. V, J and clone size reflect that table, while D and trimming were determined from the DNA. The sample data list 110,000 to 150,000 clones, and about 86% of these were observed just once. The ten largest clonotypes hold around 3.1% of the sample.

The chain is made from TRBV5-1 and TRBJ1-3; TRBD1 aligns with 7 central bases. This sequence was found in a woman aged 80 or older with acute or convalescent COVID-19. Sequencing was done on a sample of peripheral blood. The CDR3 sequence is CASSLGDSSGNTIYF. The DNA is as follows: TGCGCCAGCAGCTTGGGGGACAGCTCTGGAAACACCATATATTTT.